A single sample is the source of the 23 T cell receptor beta chains below, sequenced in a study of cytomegalovirus exposure and HLA in healthy donors. The PCR made use of 60 Vbeta and 13 Jbeta primers. TCRdb's copy holds only in-frame clones and misses some; the assay was immunoSEQ multiplex PCR. Here the sample spans roughly 100,000 clones, roughly 70% being singletons. What was sequenced was PBMCs. These receptors came from a man between 50 and 59 years old in good health and CMV-seronegative.

The rearrangement joins TRBV5-1 to TRBJ1-5, with unresolved D. Trimming removed 0 bases from V and 0 bases from J, with 7 bases in between. The CDR3 covers 15 residues. CDR1 is SGHRS and CDR2 is YFSETQ in the germline V gene. This chain's CDR3 is CASSLGASSNQPQHF. CDR3 DNA: TGCGCCAGCAGCTTGGGAGCCTCTAGCAATCAGCCCCAGCATTTT.

The chain couples TRBV11-1 to TRBJ2-7; 9 nucleotides match TRBD2. This CDR3 is built from 15 residues. CDR1 is SGHAT and CDR2 is FQDESV in the germline V gene (reference sequence). V gave up 4 bases and J gave up 3 bases; unmatched junction bases: 7. The CDR3 sequence: CASSSVREGLYEQYF. In DNA, the CDR3 is TGTGCCAGCAGCTCGGTGCGGGAGGGCCTCTACGAGCAGTACTTC.

The rearrangement uses TRBV19 and TRBJ2-7; 7 bases line up with TRBD2. Losses at the gene ends were 3 bases for V and 0 bases for J; bases not matched to a gene: 8. This CDR3 is 16 amino acids long. Germline-derived CDR1 and CDR2 are LNHDA and SQIVND (reference sequence). The DNA for the CDR3 is TGTGCCAGTAGTATGGGTCTAGCGGCAAGCTCCTACGAGCAGTACTTC. This translates into CASSMGLAASSYEQYF.

There are a few counts of this clone. V gene TRBV4-1 combines with J gene TRBJ2-7; the D gene is possibly TRBD1 (5 bases). CDR3 size: 15 residues. From germline, CDR1 is MGHRA and CDR2 YSYEKL. Trimming cost V 0 bases and J 0 bases, with 9 bases left between them. DNA of the CDR3: TGCGCCAGCAGCCAAGAAGGCAGGGACTCCTACGAGCAGTACTTC. Its protein product is CASSQEGRDSYEQYF.

CDR3 in DNA: TGTGCCAGCAGTTACGATCCCAGGGCCTATGGCTACACCTTC. Protein: CASSYDPRAYGYTF. The genes are TRBV6-6 and TRBJ1-2; a possible D gene is TRBD1 (5 bases). V was cut by 2 bases and J by 4 bases, with 11 bases left in between. This CDR3 is 14 amino acids long. CDR1 is MNHNY, CDR2 SVGAGI, per germline (reference sequence).

The chain recombines TRBV4-3 with TRBJ2-5, with a possible D match to TRBD2 (5 bases). Germline V lookup: CDR1 LGHNA, CDR2 YSLEER. CDR3 length: 13 residues. The ends were cut back, 1 base at V and 9 bases at J, with 12 bases in the middle. This CDR3 reads CASSQGFERAQYF. Written as DNA, the CDR3 is TGCGCCAGCAGCCAAGGATTTGAGAGGGCCCAGTACTTC.

This sequence joins TRBV2 and TRBJ2-6; D is unclear. The germline V and J ends were trimmed by 7 bases and 2 bases, with 9 bases remaining between them. Germline CDR1 SNHLY, CDR2 FYNNEI. The CDR3 contains 14 residues. This CDR3 reads CASMRSPGANVLTF. The CDR3 DNA reads TGTGCCAGCATGAGATCCCCTGGGGCCAACGTCCTGACTTTC.

The CDR3 DNA sequence: TGCGCCAGCAGTTTCGGGACAGGGGATCGAGTTGAAGCTTTCTTT. Protein product: CASSFGTGDRVEAFF. V and J are TRBV5-1 and TRBJ1-1; 10 bases are a match to TRBD1. Germline CDR1 SGHRS, CDR2 YFSETQ. This CDR3 contains 15 residues. With V trimmed by 5 bases and J by 7 bases, 11 bases remained unmatched.

This clone was seen once. This sequence joins TRBV15 and TRBJ2-6; 8 bases align to TRBD1. Germline lookup yields CDR1 LNHNV and CDR2 YYDKDF (reference sequence). The V gene end was trimmed by 3 bases and the J gene end by 0 bases; junction bases not matched to a gene: 10. The CDR3 has 19 residues. The CDR3 coding sequence is TGTGCCACCAGCAGTGGCGGGACAGGCTTTCTCTCTGGGGCCAACGTCCTGACTTTC. Its translation is CATSSGGTGFLSGANVLTF. Combining the CDR3 with reference TRBV15 and TRBJ2-6 gives the whole variable domain DAMVIQNPRYQVTQFGKPVTLSCSQTLNHNVMYWYQQKSSQAPKLLFHYYDKDFNNEADTPDNFQSRRPNTSFCFLDIRSPGLGDTAMYLCATSSGGTGFLSGANVLTFGAGSRLTVL.

The V call is TRBV19, the J call TRBJ2-6, with D uncertain. The germline gives CDR1 LNHDA, CDR2 SQIVND (reference sequence). Trimming cost V 3 bases and J 2 bases, with 8 bases left between them. This CDR3 is built from 15 residues. The CDR3 region is CASSISHTGANVLTF. CDR3 nucleotides: TGTGCCAGTAGTATTAGCCATACTGGGGCCAACGTCCTGACTTTC. The variable domain in full, with the rest retrieved from reference TRBV19 and TRBJ2-6, is DGGITQSPKYLFRKEGQNVTLSCEQNLNHDAMYWYRQDPGQGLRLIYYSQIVNDFQKGDIAEGYSVSREKKESFPLTVTSAQKNPTAFYLCASSISHTGANVLTFGAGSRLTVL.

CDR3 loop: CASSPTGGAQPQHF. The CDR3 DNA reads TGTGCCAGCAGCCCCACTGGGGGGGCCCAGCCCCAGCATTTT. The J gene is TRBJ1-5, the V gene TRBV11-2, with D maybe TRBD1 (6 bases). Germline-derived CDR1 and CDR2 are SGHAT and FQNNGV. The CDR3 is 14 amino acids. V was trimmed by 5 bases and J by 7 bases, leaving 15 bases between them.

The genes are TRBV7-8 and TRBJ1-1; perhaps TRBD1 as D (5 bases). With 5 bases removed from V and 4 bases from J, the gap between germline ends came to 14 bases. CDR3 length: 14 residues. Germline CDR1 and CDR2: SGHVS and FQNEAQ. The CDR3 nucleotides are TGTGCCAGCAGCACTCAGGGATCTAGCACTGAAGCTTTCTTT. It specifies CASSTQGSSTEAFF.

This clone appeared a single time. The J gene is TRBJ1-5, the V gene TRBV5-1, with D possibly matching TRBD1 (5 bases). The CDR3 is 14 residues long. The germline gives CDR1 SGHRS, CDR2 YFSETQ. Trimming left V 2 bases short and J 2 bases short, with 8 bases between. The CDR3 DNA reads TGCGCCAGCAGCTTAGTAGGGGGCAATCAGCCCCAGCATTTT. Translation gives CASSLVGGNQPQHF.

Regarding this clone: A junction end diverges from the germline sequence, so it may reflect a read error. This chain connects TRBV7-9 to TRBJ1-3; a possible D gene is TRBD1 (6 bases). The CDR3 consists of 16 residues. Germline V gene lookup returns CDR1 SEHNR and CDR2 FQNEAQ (reference sequence). This chain's CDR3 is CSSSRPGGASGNTIYF. CDR3 coding DNA: TGTTCCAGCAGCCGCCCGGGGGGCGCCTCTGGAAACACCATATATTTT.

The rearrangement uses TRBV13 and TRBJ2-2; tentatively, D is TRBD2 (6 bases). Trimming removed 5 bases at V and 0 bases at J, with 10 bases between. The CDR3 loop spans 15 amino acids. Germline V gene sequence: CDR1 PRHDT, CDR2 FYEKMQ (reference sequence). The CDR3 protein is CASSTLAPNTGELFF. The CDR3, as DNA: TGTGCCAGCAGCACTCTAGCGCCGAACACCGGGGAGCTGTTTTTT.

The chain combines TRBV30 with TRBJ2-2; TRBD1 matches 10 bases. Losses at the gene ends were 4 bases for V and 6 bases for J; bases not matched to a gene: 8. CDR3 length equals 15 residues. Looked up from germline, CDR1 is GTSNPN and CDR2 is SVGIG (reference sequence). In nucleotides, the CDR3 is TGTGCCTGGACCCCGGGACAGGGGAGGGCCGGGGAGCTGTTTTTT. This translates into CAWTPGQGRAGELFF.

V and J are TRBV27 and TRBJ2-1; the D gene is possibly TRBD1 (6 bases). Germline V gene lookup returns CDR1 MNHEY and CDR2 SMNVEV (reference sequence). V dropped 3 bases and J dropped 8 bases, with 11 bases sitting between them. The CDR3 runs 13 residues. For the CDR3, the DNA is TGTGCCAGCAGTTTTACAGGGAGTGATGAGCAGTTCTTC. Its protein is CASSFTGSDEQFF.

The J gene is TRBJ2-1, the V gene TRBV29-1; 10 bases are a match to TRBD2. Germline CDR1 and CDR2: SQVTM and ANQGSEA. J lost 0 bases, V lost 3 bases, and 2 bases had no gene match. The CDR3 has 15 residues. CDR3 region: CSVDPSGSSYNEQFF. The CDR3 coding sequence is TGCAGCGTTGATCCTAGCGGGAGCTCCTACAATGAGCAGTTCTTC.

J is TRBJ2-7 and V is TRBV9, with D maybe TRBD1 (5 bases). Germline V gives CDR1 SGDLS, CDR2 YYNGEE. Trimming cost V 1 base and J 4 bases, with 12 bases left between them. This CDR3 is built from 14 residues. In DNA, the CDR3 is TGTGCCAGCAGCGTATCCCCGGACAATTACGAGCAGTACTTC. It encodes CASSVSPDNYEQYF. Full variable domain (missing parts from reference TRBV9 and TRBJ2-7): DSGVTQTPKHLITATGQRVTLRCSPRSGDLSVYWYQQSLDQGLQFLIQYYNGEERAKGNILERFSAQQFPDLHSELNLSSLELGDSALYFCASSVSPDNYEQYFGPGTRLTVT.

CDR3 protein: CASSLGGREDEKLFF. CDR3 DNA sequence: TGCGCCAGCAGCTTGGGGGGCAGGGAAGATGAAAAACTGTTTTTT. This chain uses TRBV5-1 with TRBJ1-4; weak D call: TRBD1 (5 bases). This CDR3 contains 15 residues. The V end was cut by 0 bases, the J end by 6 bases, with 12 bases between. Germline lookup yields CDR1 SGHRS and CDR2 YFSETQ.

V is TRBV6-5 and J is TRBJ2-1; perhaps TRBD2 as D (6 bases). The CDR3 totals 15 residues. Germline V gene sequence: CDR1 MNHEY, CDR2 SVGAGI. The V end was cut by 4 bases, the J end by 6 bases, with 16 bases between. The CDR3 DNA sequence: TGTGCCAGCAGTTCCGGGGGTGGGGTTCGCAATGAGCAGTTCTTC. This translates into CASSSGGGVRNEQFF.

As concerns this clone: Other DNA sequences in the same sample also yield this CDR3. The rearrangement uses TRBV6-5 and TRBJ2-7; D is ambiguous. The V and J ends lost 4 bases and 2 bases respectively, with 3 bases between them. The CDR3 loop spans 11 amino acids. Germline assignment: CDR1 MNHEY and CDR2 SVGAGI. The CDR3 reads CASSSAYEQYF. The CDR3 bases are TGTGCCAGCAGTTCAGCCTACGAGCAGTACTTC.

This chain connects TRBV2 to TRBJ2-5; D remains ambiguous. The CDR3 is made up of 14 amino acids. Trimming left V 5 bases short and J 0 bases short, with 10 bases between. Germline-derived CDR1 and CDR2 are SNHLY and FYNNEI. The CDR3 coding sequence is TGTGCCAGCAGTTACTTAGCTAACCAAGAGACCCAGTACTTC. Amino acid sequence: CASSYLANQETQYF.